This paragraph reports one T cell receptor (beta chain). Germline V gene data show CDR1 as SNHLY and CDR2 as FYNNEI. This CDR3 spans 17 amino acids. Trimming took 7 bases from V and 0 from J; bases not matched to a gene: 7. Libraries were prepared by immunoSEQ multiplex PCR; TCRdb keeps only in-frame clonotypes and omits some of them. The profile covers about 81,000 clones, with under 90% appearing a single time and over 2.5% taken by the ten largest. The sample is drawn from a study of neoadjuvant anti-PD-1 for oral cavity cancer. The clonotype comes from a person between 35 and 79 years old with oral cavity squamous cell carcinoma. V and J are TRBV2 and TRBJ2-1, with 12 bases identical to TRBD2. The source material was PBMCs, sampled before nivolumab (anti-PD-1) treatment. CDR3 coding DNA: TGTGCCAGCACAGGACTAGCGGGATCTATCTCCTACAATGAGCAGTTCTTC. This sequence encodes CASTGLAGSISYNEQFF. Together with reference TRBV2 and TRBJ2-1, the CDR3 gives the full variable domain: EPEVTQTPSHQVTQMGQEVILRCVPISNHLYFYWYRQILGQKVEFLVSFYNNEISEKSEIFDDQFSVERPDGSNFTLKIRSTKLEDSAMYFCASTGLAGSISYNEQFFGPGTRLTVL.